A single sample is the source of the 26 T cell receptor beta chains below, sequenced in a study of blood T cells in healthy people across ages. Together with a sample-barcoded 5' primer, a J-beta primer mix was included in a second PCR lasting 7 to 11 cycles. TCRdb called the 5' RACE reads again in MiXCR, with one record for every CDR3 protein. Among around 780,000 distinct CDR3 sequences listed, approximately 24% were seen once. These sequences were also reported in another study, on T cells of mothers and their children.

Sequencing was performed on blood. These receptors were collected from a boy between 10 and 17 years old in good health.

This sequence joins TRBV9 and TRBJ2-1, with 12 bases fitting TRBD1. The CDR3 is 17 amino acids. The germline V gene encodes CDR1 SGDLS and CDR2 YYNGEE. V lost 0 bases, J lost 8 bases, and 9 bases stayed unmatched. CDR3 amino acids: CASSVGVGTGGVDEQFF. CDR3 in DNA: TGTGCCAGCAGCGTAGGGGTGGGGACAGGGGGCGTGGATGAGCAGTTCTTC.

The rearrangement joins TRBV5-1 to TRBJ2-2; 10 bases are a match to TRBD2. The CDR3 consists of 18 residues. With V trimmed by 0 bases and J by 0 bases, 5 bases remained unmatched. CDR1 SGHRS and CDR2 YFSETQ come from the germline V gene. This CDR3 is CASSLGLAGDANTGELFF. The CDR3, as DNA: TGCGCCAGCAGCTTGGGGCTAGCGGGGGACGCGAACACCGGGGAGCTGTTTTTT. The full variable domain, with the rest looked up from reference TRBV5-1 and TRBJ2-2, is KAGVTQTPRYLIKTRGQQVTLSCSPISGHRSVSWYQQTPGQGLQFLFEYFSETQRNKGNFPGRFSGRQFSNSRSEMNVSTLELGDSALYLCASSLGLAGDANTGELFFGEGSRLTVL.

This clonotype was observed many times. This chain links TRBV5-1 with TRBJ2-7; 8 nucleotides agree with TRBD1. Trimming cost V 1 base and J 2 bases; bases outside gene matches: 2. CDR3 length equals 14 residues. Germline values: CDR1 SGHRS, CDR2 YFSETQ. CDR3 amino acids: CASSLQGAPYEQYF. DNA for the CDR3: TGCGCCAGCAGCTTGCAGGGGGCGCCCTACGAGCAGTACTTC.

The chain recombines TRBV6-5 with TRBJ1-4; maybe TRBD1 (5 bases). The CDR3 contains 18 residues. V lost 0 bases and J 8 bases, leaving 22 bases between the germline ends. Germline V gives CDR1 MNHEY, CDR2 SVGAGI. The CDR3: CASSYSFRTWGRIEKLFF. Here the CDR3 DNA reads TGTGCCAGCAGTTACTCTTTCAGAACCTGGGGGAGGATCGAAAAACTGTTTTTT.

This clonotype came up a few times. The CDR3 is CASSSNDMGNEQFF. In DNA, the CDR3 is TGTGCCAGCAGTTCCAATGACATGGGGAATGAGCAGTTCTTC. The chain is built from TRBV27 and TRBJ2-1, with unresolved D. Germline values: CDR1 MNHEY, CDR2 SMNVEV (reference sequence). The CDR3 runs to 14 residues. Trimming shortened V by 4 bases and J by 7 bases, and 14 bases separated the two germline ends.

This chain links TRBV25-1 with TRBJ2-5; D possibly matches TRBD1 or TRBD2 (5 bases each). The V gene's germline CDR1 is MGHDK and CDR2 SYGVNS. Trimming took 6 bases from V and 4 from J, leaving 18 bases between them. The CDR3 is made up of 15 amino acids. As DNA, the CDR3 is TGTGCCAGCAGGGGAAGGGACGGGATAGGAGAGACCCAGTACTTC. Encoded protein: CASRGRDGIGETQYF.

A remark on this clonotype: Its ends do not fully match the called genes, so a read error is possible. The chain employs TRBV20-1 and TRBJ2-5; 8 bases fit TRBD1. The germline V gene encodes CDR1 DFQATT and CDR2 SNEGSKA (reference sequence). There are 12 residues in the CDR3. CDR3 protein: CSARTGQEAQYF. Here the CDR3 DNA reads TGCAGTGCCCGGACAGGGCAAGAGGCCCAGTACTTC.

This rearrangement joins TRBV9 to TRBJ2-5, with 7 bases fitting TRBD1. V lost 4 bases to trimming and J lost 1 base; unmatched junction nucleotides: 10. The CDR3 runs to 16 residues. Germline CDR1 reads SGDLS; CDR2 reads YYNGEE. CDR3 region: CASSPMDRPGQETQYF. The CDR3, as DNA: TGTGCCAGCAGCCCCATGGACAGGCCGGGCCAAGAGACCCAGTACTTC.

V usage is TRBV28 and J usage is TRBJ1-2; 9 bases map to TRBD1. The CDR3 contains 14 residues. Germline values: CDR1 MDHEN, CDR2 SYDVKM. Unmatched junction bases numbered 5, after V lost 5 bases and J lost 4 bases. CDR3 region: CASSPWTGAYGYTF. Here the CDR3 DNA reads TGTGCCAGCAGTCCCTGGACAGGGGCCTATGGCTACACCTTC.

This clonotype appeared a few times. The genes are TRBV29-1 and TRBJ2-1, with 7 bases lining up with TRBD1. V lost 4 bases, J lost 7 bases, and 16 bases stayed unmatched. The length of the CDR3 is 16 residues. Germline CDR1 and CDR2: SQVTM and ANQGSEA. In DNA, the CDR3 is TGCAGCGTTGGGCCCCTACAGGGGCCCCTAGATAATGAGCAGTTCTTC. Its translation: CSVGPLQGPLDNEQFF.

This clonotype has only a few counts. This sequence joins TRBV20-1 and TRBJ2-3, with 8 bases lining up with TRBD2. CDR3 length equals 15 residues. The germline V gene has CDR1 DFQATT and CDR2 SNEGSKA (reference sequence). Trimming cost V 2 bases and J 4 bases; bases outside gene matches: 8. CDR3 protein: CSARSSGGRADTQYF. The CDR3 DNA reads TGCAGTGCTAGATCCTCGGGGGGGCGGGCAGATACGCAGTATTTT.

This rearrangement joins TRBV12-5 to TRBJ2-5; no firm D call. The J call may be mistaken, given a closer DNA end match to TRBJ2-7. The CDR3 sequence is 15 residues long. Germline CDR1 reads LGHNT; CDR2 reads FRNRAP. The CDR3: CASGLVVAASYEQYF. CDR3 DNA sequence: TGTGCTAGTGGTTTGGTAGTGGCGGCATCCTACGAGCAGTACTTC.

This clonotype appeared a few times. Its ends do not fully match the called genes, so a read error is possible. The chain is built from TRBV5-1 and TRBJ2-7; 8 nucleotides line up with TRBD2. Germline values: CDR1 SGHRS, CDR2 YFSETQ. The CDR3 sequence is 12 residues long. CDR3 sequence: CASSLAGGDESF. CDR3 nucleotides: TGCGCCAGCAGCTTGGCCGGGGGGGACGAGAGCTTC.

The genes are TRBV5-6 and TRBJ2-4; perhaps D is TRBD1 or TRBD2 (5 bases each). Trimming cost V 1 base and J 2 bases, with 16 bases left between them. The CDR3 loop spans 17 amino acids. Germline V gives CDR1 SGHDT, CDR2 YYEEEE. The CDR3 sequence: CASSLSIGTVSKNIQYF. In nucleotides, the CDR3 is TGTGCCAGCAGCTTGTCGATAGGGACCGTCTCCAAAAACATTCAGTACTTC.

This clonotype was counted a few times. Written as DNA, the CDR3 is TGTGCCAGCAGCCAAGACGGCGGGGGGCCAGGGGCCGATGAGCAGTTCTTC. This codes for CASSQDGGGPGADEQFF. This chain joins TRBV3-1 and TRBJ2-1, with 8 nucleotides matching TRBD2. CDR1 and CDR2 (germline): LGHDT, YNNKEL (reference sequence). CDR3 length: 17 residues. V lost 0 bases to trimming and J lost 8 bases; unmatched junction nucleotides: 12.

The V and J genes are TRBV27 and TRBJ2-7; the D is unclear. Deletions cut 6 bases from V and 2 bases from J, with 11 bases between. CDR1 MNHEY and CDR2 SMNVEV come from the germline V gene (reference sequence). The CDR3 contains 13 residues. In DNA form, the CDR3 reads TGTGCCAGCAGGCAACGCCAAACCTACGAGCAGTACTTC. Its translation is CASRQRQTYEQYF.

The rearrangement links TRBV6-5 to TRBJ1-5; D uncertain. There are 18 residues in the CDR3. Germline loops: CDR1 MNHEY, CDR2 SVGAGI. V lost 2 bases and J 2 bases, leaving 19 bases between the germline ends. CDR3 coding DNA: TGTGCCAGCAGTTACCCCCCGAAGACAAGTGTGGGCAATCAGCCCCAGCATTTT. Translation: CASSYPPKTSVGNQPQHF.

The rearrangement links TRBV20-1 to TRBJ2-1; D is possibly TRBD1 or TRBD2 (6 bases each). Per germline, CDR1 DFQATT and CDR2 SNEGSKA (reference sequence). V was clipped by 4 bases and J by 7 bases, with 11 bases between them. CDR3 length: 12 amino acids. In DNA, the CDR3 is TGCAGTGCTATCGGGGGCAGGAATGAGCAGTTCTTC. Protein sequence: CSAIGGRNEQFF.

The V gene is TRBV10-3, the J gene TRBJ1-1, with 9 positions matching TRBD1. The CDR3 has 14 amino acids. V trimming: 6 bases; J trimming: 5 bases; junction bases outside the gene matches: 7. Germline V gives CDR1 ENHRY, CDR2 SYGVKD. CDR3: CAIRLGQGRTEAFF. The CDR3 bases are TGTGCCATCAGACTCGGACAGGGGAGGACTGAAGCTTTCTTT.

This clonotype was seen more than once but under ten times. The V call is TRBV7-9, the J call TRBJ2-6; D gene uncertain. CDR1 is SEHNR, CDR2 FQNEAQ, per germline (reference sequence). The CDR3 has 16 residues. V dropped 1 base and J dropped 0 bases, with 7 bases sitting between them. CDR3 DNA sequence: TGTGCCAGCAGCTTAGTGGTAGACTCTGGGGCCAACGTCCTGACTTTC. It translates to CASSLVVDSGANVLTF.

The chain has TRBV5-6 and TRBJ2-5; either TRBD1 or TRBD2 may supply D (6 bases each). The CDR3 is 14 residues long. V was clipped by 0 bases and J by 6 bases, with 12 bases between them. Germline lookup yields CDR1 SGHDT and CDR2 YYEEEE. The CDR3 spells CASSLVFRGQTQYF. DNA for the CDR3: TGTGCCAGCAGCTTGGTATTTCGGGGGCAGACCCAGTACTTC.

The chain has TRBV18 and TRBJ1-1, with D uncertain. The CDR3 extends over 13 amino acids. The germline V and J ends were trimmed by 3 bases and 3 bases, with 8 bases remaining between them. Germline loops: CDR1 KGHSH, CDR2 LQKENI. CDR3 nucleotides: TGTGCCAGCTCACCCTCGGAGGACACTGAAGCTTTCTTT. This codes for CASSPSEDTEAFF.

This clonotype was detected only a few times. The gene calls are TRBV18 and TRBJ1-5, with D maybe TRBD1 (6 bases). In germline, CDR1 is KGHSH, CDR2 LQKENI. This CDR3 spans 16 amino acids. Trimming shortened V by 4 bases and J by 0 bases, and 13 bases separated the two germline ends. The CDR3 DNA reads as TGTGCCAGCTCACAAGGACAGAGCTATAGCAATCAGCCCCAGCATTTT. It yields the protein CASSQGQSYSNQPQHF.

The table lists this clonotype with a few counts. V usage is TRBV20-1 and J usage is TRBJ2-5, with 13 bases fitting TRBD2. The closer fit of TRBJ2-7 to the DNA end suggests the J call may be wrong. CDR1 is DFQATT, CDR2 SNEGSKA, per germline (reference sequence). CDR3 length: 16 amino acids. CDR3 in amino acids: CSARPLGTSGDHEQYF. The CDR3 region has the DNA TGCAGTGCTAGACCGCTCGGGACTAGCGGGGACCACGAGCAGTACTTC.

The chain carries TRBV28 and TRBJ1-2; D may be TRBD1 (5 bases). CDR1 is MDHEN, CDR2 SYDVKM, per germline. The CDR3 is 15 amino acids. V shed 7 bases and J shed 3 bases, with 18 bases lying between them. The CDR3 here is CASTPGGSRYYGYTF. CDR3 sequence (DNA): TGTGCCAGCACTCCCGGGGGGTCCCGCTACTATGGCTACACCTTC.

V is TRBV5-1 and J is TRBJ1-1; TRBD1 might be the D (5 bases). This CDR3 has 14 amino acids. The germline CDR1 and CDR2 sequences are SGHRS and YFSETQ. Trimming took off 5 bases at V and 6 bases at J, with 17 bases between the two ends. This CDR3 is CASSLLGERAEAFF. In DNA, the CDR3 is TGCGCCAGCAGTCTGCTGGGGGAGAGGGCTGAAGCTTTCTTT.